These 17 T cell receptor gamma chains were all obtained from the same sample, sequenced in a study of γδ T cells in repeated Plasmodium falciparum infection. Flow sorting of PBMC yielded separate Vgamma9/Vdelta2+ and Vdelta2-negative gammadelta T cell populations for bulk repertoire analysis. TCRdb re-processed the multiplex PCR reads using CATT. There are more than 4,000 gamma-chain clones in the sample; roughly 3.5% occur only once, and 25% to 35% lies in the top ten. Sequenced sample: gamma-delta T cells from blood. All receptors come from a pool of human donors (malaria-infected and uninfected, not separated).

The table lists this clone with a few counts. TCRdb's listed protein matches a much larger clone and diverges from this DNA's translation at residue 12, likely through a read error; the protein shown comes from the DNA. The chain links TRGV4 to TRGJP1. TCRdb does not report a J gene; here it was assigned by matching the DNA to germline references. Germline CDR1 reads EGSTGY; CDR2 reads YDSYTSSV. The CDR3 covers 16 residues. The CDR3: CATWEGVWGTGRFKIF. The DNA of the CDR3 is TGTGCCACCTGGGAGGGGGTATGGGGCACTGGTCGGTTCAAGATATTT.

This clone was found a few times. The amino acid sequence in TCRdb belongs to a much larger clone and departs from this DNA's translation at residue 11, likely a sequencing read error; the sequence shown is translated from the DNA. CDR3 DNA: TGTGCCACCTGGGACAGGCTGAATTATTATAGGAAACTCTTT. Protein sequence: CATWDRLNYYRKLF. The chain joins TRGV5 to TRGJ1 or TRGJ2. CDR1 is VINAFY, CDR2 YDVSNSKD, per germline. CDR3 length: 14 amino acids.

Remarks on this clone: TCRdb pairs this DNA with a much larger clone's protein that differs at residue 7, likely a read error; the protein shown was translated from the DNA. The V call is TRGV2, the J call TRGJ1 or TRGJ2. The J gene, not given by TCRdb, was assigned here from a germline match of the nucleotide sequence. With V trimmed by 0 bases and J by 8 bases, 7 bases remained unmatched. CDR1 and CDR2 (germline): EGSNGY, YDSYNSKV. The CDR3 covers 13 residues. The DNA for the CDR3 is TGTGCCACCTGGGACGGGACTGTGAATAAGAAACTCTTT. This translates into CATWDGTVNKKLF.

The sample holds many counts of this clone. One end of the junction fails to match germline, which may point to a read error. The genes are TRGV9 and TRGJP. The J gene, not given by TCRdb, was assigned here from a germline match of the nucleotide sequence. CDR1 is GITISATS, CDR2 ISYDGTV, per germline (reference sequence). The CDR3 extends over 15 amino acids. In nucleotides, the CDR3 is TGTGCCTTGTGGGATCCAGAGTTAGGCAAAAAAATCAAGGTATTT. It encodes CALWDPELGKKIKVF.

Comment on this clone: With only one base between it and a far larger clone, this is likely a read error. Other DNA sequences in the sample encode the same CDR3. The DNA for the CDR3 is TGTGCCTTGTGGGAGAGTCGAGAGCTGGGCAAAAAAATCAAGGTATTT. Protein product: CALWESRELGKKIKVF. The V call is TRGV9, the J call TRGJP. The J gene is absent in TCRdb and was assigned here via DNA matching to germline. Germline V gene sequence: CDR1 GITISATS, CDR2 ISYDGTV (reference sequence). The CDR3 contains 16 residues.

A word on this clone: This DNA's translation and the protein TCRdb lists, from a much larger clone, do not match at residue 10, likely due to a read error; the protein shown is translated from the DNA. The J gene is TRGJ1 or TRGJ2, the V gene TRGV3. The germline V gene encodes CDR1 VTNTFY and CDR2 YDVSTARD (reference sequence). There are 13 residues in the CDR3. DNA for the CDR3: TGTGCCACCTGGTACGAGGCACGTTATAGGAAACTCTTT. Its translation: CATWYEARYRKLF.

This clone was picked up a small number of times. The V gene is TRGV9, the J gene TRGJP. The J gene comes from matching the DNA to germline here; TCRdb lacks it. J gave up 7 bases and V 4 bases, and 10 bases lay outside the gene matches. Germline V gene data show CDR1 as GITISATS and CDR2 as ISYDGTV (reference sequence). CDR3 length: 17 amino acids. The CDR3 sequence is CALWDPDAELGKKIKVF. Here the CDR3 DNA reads TGTGCCTTGTGGGACCCAGATGCGGAGTTGGGCAAAAAAATCAAGGTATTT.

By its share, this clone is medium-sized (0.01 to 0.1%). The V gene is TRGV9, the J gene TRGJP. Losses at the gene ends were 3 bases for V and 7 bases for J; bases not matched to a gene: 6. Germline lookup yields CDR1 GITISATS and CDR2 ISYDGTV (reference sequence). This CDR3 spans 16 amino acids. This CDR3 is CALWETLELGKKIKVF. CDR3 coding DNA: TGTGCCTTGTGGGAGACGCTTGAGTTGGGCAAAAAAATCAAGGTATTT.

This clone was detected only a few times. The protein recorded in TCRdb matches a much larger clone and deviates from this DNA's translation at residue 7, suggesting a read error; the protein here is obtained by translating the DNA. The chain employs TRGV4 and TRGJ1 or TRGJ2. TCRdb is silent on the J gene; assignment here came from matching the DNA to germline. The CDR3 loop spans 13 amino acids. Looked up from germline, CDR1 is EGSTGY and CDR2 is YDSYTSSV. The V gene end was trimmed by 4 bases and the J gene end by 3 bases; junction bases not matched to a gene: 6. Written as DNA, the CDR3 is TGTGCCACCTGGGAGCCGAGTTATTATAAGAAACTCTTT. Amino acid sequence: CATWEPSYYKKLF.

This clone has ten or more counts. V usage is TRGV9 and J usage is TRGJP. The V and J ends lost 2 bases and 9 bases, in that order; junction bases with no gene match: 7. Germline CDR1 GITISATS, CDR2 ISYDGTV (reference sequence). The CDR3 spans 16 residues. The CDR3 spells CALWEALRLGKKIKVF. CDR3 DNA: TGTGCCTTGTGGGAGGCGTTAAGGTTGGGCAAAAAAATCAAGGTATTT.

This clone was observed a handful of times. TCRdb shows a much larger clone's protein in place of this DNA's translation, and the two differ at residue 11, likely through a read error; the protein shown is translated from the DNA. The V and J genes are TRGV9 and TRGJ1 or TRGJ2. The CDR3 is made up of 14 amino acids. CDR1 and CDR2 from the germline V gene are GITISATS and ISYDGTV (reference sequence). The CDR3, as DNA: TGTGCCTTGTGGGAGCCGATGGGTTATTATAGGAAACTCTTT. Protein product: CALWEPMGYYRKLF.

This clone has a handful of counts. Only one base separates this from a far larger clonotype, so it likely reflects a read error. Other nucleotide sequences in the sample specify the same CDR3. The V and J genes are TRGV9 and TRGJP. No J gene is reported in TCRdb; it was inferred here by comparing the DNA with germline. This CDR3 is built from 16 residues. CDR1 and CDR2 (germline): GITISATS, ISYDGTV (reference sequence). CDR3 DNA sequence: TGTGCCTTGTGGGAGCACTCAGAGTTGGGCAAAAAGATCAAGGTATTT. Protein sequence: CALWEHSELGKKIKVF.

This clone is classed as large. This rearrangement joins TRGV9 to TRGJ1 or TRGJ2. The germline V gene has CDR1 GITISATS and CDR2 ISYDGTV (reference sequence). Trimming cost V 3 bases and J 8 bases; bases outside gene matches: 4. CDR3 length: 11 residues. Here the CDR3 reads CALWERNKKLF. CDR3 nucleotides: TGTGCCTTGTGGGAGAGAAATAAGAAACTCTTT.

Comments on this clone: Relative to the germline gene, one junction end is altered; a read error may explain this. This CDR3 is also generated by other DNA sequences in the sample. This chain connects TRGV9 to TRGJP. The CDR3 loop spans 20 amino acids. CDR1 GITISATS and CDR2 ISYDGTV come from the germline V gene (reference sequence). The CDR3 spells CALWEPHGQLQELGKKIKVF. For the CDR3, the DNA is TGCGCCTTGTGGGAGCCGCACGGTCAATTACAAGAGTTGGGCAAGAAAATCAAGGTATTT.

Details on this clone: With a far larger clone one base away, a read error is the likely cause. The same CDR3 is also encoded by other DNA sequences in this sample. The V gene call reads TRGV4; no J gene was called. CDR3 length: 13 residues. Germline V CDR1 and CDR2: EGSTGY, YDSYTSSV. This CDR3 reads CATWDASDWIKTF. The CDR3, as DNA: TGTGCCACCTGGGATGCTAGTGATTGGATCAAGACGTTC.

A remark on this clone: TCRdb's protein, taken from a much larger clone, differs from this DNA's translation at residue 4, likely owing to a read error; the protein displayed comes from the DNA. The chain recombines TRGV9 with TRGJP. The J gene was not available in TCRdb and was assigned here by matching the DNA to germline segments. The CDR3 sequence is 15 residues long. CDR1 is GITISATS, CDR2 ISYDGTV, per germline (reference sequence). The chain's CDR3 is CALREVRMGKKIKVF. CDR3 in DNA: TGTGCCTTGAGGGAGGTGCGGATGGGCAAAAAAATCAAGGTATTT.

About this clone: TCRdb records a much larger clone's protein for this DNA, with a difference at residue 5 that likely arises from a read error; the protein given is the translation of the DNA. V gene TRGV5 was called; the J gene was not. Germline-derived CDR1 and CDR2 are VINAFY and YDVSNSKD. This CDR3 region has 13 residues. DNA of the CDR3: TGTGCCACCTGGGGCCTGATCACCCATAAGGGACTCTTT. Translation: CATWGLITHKGLF.